What follows is one T cell receptor (beta chain) and its context. The data were obtained in a study of CD8 T cells in Susac syndrome. The V gene's germline CDR1 is SGHNT and CDR2 YYREEE (reference sequence). The J segment lost 0 bases and the V segment lost 4 bases, leaving 7 bases of the junction unmatched. The CDR3 is 16 residues long. RNA was extracted with the RNeasy kit, and a quantity of roughly 0.5 to 1 ug was reverse transcribed using random hexamers. MiXCR, applied by TCRdb to the immunoSEQ multiplex PCR reads, yields one record per CDR3 protein. The table lists roughly 76,000 distinct CDR3 sequences, roughly 92% of them singletons.

The sequencing sample was made of CD8+ T cells from PBMCs. This chain links TRBV5-4 with TRBJ2-5; 9 positions match TRBD2. The clonotype comes from a human donor with Susac syndrome. This CDR3 reads CASSRVSGSDQETQYF. CDR3 bases: TGTGCCAGCAGCCGTGTTAGCGGGAGCGACCAAGAGACCCAGTACTTC.